This T cell receptor (beta chain) was captured by sequencing in a study of monozygotic twins with inflammatory bowel disease. CDR3 size: 16 residues. Germline V gives CDR1 MNHEY, CDR2 SVGEGT. Approximately 3.5 ug of total RNA went into each TCR library. Researchers ran eight separate cDNA reactions for each sample. Reprocessing the 5' RACE reads, TCRdb reports a single entry for every CDR3 protein and omits DNA. The sample includes about 150,000 distinct CDR3 sequences. The sequence derives from a human donor with ulcerative colitis or Crohn's disease, or a healthy co-twin of an affected twin (not recorded which). This rearrangement joins TRBV6-2 or TRBV6-3 to TRBJ2-1; no DNA is available, so the TRBD2 call from TCRdb remains unchecked. Sequenced: blood. The CDR3 region is CASSFFGETGDNEQFF.